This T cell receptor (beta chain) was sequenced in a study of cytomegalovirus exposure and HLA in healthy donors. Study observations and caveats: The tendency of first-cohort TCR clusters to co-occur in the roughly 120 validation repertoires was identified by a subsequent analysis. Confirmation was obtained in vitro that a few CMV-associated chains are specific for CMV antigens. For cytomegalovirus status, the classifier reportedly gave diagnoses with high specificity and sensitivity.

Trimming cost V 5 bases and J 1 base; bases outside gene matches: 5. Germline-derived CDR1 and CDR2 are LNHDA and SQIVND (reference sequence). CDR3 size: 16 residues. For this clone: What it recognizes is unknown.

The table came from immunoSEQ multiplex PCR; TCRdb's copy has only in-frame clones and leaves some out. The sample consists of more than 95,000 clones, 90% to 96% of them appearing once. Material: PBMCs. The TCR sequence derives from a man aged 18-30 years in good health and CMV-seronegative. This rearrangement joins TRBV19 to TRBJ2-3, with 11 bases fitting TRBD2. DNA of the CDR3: TGTGCCAGTAGTTCATCGGGACTAGCGGGCACAGATACGCAGTATTTT. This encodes CASSSSGLAGTDTQYF.